These 15 T cell receptor beta chains share one sample of origin, sequenced in a study of cytomegalovirus exposure and HLA in healthy donors. 13 Jbeta primers and 60 Vbeta primers were used for the PCR. Assay used: immunoSEQ multiplex PCR; TCRdb lists only in-frame clones, some missing. The sample has 60,000 to 70,000 clones, 71% seen once. Material: PBMCs. Every receptor here comes from a man aged 50 to 60 in good health and CMV-seropositive.

The rearrangement joins TRBV6-6 to TRBJ2-7; 7 nucleotides line up with TRBD1. V dropped 0 bases and J dropped 0; count of bases not matched to a gene: 5. Germline V gives CDR1 MNHNY, CDR2 SVGAGI (reference sequence). This CDR3 region has 16 residues. CDR3 in DNA: TGTGCCAGCAGTTACTCCCAGGGGGTGAGCTCCTACGAGCAGTACTTC. Protein product: CASSYSQGVSSYEQYF.

V usage is TRBV9 and J usage is TRBJ2-3, with 7 bases matching TRBD2. V dropped 3 bases and J dropped 2; count of bases not matched to a gene: 15. There are 18 residues in the CDR3. CDR1 is SGDLS and CDR2 is YYNGEE in the germline V gene. CDR3 in amino acids: CASSASPRTSSATDTQYF. In DNA, the CDR3 is TGTGCCAGCAGCGCCTCACCTAGGACTAGTTCGGCCACAGATACGCAGTATTTT.

This clone has just a few counts. The genes are TRBV28 and TRBJ1-5, with D maybe TRBD1 (5 bases). V was clipped by 7 bases and J by 9 bases, with 19 bases between them. The CDR3 runs 14 residues. The V gene's germline CDR1 is MDHEN and CDR2 SYDVKM. The CDR3 DNA is TGTGCCAGCACCGGGGGAGGGAACTTCGCGCCCCAGCATTTT. Protein: CASTGGGNFAPQHF.

The gene calls are TRBV4-3 and TRBJ2-3; maybe TRBD2 (6 bases). V lost 2 bases and J 1 base, leaving 13 bases between the germline ends. CDR3 length: 16 residues. The germline V gene encodes CDR1 LGHNA and CDR2 YSLEER. CDR3 residues: CASSQNPQRGTDTQYF. CDR3 DNA sequence: TGCGCCAGCAGCCAAAACCCCCAGCGGGGCACAGATACGCAGTATTTT.

The V call is TRBV7-9, the J call TRBJ2-2; 9 bases map to TRBD1. Germline V gene sequence: CDR1 SEHNR, CDR2 FQNEAQ (reference sequence). The CDR3 totals 15 residues. The V and J ends lost 5 bases and 3 bases, in that order; junction bases with no gene match: 4. DNA of the CDR3: TGTGCCAGCAGCGGGACAGGGCGGGACACCGGGGAGCTGTTTTTT. Translated, it gives CASSGTGRDTGELFF.

This clone was seen a handful of times. The chain couples TRBV19 to TRBJ1-5; D perhaps matches TRBD1 (6 bases). CDR3 size: 13 residues. CDR1 LNHDA and CDR2 SQIVND come from the germline V gene (reference sequence). Trimming shortened V by 9 bases and J by 9 bases, and 18 bases separated the two germline ends. Here the CDR3 reads CASQDSSSRPQHF. The CDR3 nucleotides are TGTGCCAGCCAGGACAGCTCATCACGGCCCCAGCATTTT.

This clone was counted a few times. The chain couples TRBV5-1 to TRBJ2-5; the D gene is possibly TRBD2 (6 bases). Germline lookup yields CDR1 SGHRS and CDR2 YFSETQ. The V end was cut by 0 bases, the J end by 5 bases, with 11 bases between. This CDR3 has 14 residues. The CDR3: CASSLEGGTETQYF. CDR3 DNA sequence: TGCGCCAGCAGCTTGGAGGGCGGGACTGAGACCCAGTACTTC.

The rearrangement links TRBV30 to TRBJ2-2; the match to TRBD2 covers 9 bases. In germline, CDR1 is GTSNPN, CDR2 SVGIG (reference sequence). With 3 bases clipped from V and 3 bases from J, the junction kept 5 bases outside the gene matches. The CDR3 extends over 15 amino acids. For the CDR3, the DNA is TGTGCCTGGAGCGGGAGCGGGGGGTACACCGGGGAGCTGTTTTTT. Translation: CAWSGSGGYTGELFF.

This chain connects TRBV10-1 to TRBJ1-6, with TRBD1 as a possible D gene (5 bases). The V end lost 4 bases, the J end lost 3 bases, and 10 bases lay between the germline ends. This CDR3 contains 15 residues. Germline loops: CDR1 WNHNN, CDR2 SYGVQD (reference sequence). In DNA form, the CDR3 reads TGCGCCAGCAGTGCAGACAGCAACTATAATTCACCCCTCCACTTT. Translated: CASSADSNYNSPLHF.

The gene calls are TRBV5-4 and TRBJ2-7; 12 bases fit TRBD2. Germline V gives CDR1 SGHNT, CDR2 YYREEE (reference sequence). With 4 bases clipped from V and 3 bases from J, the junction kept 14 bases outside the gene matches. The CDR3 loop spans 18 amino acids. The DNA for the CDR3 is TGTGCCAGCAGCGGCGGGGACGTAAGGACTAGCGGGGTCTACGAGCAGTACTTC. Translating it yields CASSGGDVRTSGVYEQYF.

The chain recombines TRBV30 with TRBJ1-3; D not certain. Germline loops: CDR1 GTSNPN, CDR2 SVGIG (reference sequence). The CDR3 extends over 17 amino acids. The germline V and J ends were trimmed by 0 bases and 2 bases, with 17 bases remaining between them. CDR3: CAWSVLWRGGPGNTIYF. DNA of the CDR3: TGTGCCTGGAGTGTACTGTGGCGGGGAGGGCCTGGAAACACCATATATTTT.

The CDR3 bases are TGTGCCAGCAGTTTAGCGGACAGGGTGAACTATGGCTACACCTTC. It specifies CASSLADRVNYGYTF. This chain joins TRBV27 and TRBJ1-2; the match to TRBD1 covers 8 bases. The CDR3 has 15 residues. Per the germline V gene, CDR1 is MNHEY and CDR2 is SMNVEV (reference sequence). The V and J ends lost 2 bases and 2 bases, in that order; junction bases with no gene match: 4.

In this sample, this clone turned up a few times. The V call is TRBV4-3, the J call TRBJ2-7, with 7 bases fitting TRBD1. This CDR3 region has 13 residues. The V segment lost 0 bases and the J segment 9 bases; nucleotides outside the gene matches: 5. CDR1 and CDR2 from the germline V gene are LGHNA and YSLEER. Here the CDR3 reads CASSQEKGARQYF. As DNA, the CDR3 is TGCGCCAGCAGCCAAGAAAAGGGGGCGCGGCAGTACTTC.

V usage is TRBV27 and J usage is TRBJ1-1, with 8 nucleotides matching TRBD1. The CDR3 length is 13 residues. From germline, CDR1 is MNHEY and CDR2 SMNVEV (reference sequence). J was trimmed by 7 bases and V by 5 bases; bases with no gene match: 6. The CDR3 nucleotides are TGTGCCAGCAGTGGGACAGGCCGAAGTGAAGCTTTCTTT. The encoded protein is CASSGTGRSEAFF.

The chain is built from TRBV6-4 and TRBJ1-1, with 9 bases that match TRBD1. J gave up 4 bases and V 6 bases, and 6 bases lay outside the gene matches. The CDR3 totals 14 residues. CDR1 and CDR2 (germline): MRHNA, SNTAGT. The CDR3 loop reads CASRPGQGSTEAFF. The CDR3 nucleotides read TGTGCCAGCAGGCCGGGACAGGGCTCCACTGAAGCTTTCTTT.